This T cell receptor (beta chain) was observed in a study of T cell responses to AZD1222 COVID-19 vaccine. The assay was immunoSEQ multiplex PCR, and TCRdb's table has in-frame clones only and misses some. Of 100,000 to 150,000 clones listed, around nine tenths were seen once; the top ten hold roughly 6.3%. General study points: The repertoires were collected only after the peak T cell response. Spike-specific TCR breadth and depth both grew after two AZD1222 doses.

Comments on this clone: Its antigen is as yet unknown.

CDR3 size: 15 residues. The V gene end was trimmed by 0 bases and the J gene end by 7 bases; junction bases not matched to a gene: 1. CDR1 MNHNS and CDR2 SASEGT come from the germline V gene. The sequences come from peripheral blood, collected on day 0 of AZD1222 vaccination. This sequence originates from an adult in good health. The chain uses TRBV6-1 and TRBJ1-6; 9 bases are a match to TRBD1. The CDR3: CASSEATGGNSPLHF. The CDR3 DNA reads TGTGCCAGCAGTGAAGCGACAGGGGGGAATTCACCCCTCCACTTT.